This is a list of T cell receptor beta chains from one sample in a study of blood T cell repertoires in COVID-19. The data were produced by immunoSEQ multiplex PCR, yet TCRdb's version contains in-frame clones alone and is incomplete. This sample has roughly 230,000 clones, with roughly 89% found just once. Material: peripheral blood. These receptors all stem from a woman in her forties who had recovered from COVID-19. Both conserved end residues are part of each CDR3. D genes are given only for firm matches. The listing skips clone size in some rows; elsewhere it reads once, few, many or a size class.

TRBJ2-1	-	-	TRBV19	TGTGCCAGTAGTATAGTGACCCAGGCAGGGGCAATGAGGAATGAGCAGTTCTTC	CASSIVTQAGAMRNEQFF
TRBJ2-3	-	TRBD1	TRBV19	TGTGCCAGTAGTATAGTTGACAGGGGGCTAACAGATACGCAGTATTTT	CASSIVDRGLTDTQYF
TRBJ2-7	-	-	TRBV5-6	TGTGCCAGCAGCGCAGGACATTACTCCTACGAGCAGTACTTC	CASSAGHYSYEQYF
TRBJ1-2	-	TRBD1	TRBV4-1	TGCGCCAGCAGCCAAGAAGGACCAGGGGGCGCCCCTTGGTATGGCTACACCTTC	CASSQEGPGGAPWYGYTF
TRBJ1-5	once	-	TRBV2	TGTGCCAGCAGTGCTTCCAGGGATAATCAGCCCCAGCATTTT	CASSASRDNQPQHF
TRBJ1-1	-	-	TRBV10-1	TGCGCCAGCATTTGGAGGAGTGACGCGAACACTGAAGCTTTCTTT	CASIWRSDANTEAFF
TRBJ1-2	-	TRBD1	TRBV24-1	TGTGCCACCAGTGACCCATCCGGGACAGGGGATGGCTACACCTTC	CATSDPSGTGDGYTF
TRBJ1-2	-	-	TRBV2	TGTGCCAGCTCTACAGGGAACTATGGCTACACCTTC	CASSTGNYGYTF
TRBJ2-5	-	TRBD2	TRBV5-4	TGTGCCAGCAGCAAGGGACTAGCGGGGGAAGAGACCCAGTACTTC	CASSKGLAGEETQYF
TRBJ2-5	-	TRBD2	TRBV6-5	TGTGCCAGCTCGAGACAAGCGGGGCTTGAGACCCAGTACTTC	CASSRQAGLETQYF
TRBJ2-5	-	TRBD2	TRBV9	TGTGCCAGCAGCTCGAGTAGCGGGGTAACGGAGACCCAGTACTTC	CASSSSSGVTETQYF
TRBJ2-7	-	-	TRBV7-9	TGTGCCAGCAGCTCAGGGCCCAGAAACTACGAGCAGTACTTC	CASSSGPRNYEQYF
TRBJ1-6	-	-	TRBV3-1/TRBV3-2	TGTGCCAGCAGCCAAGGTGCAGGGAAAAATTCACCCCTCCACTTT	CASSQGAGKNSPLHF
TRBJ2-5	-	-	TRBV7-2	TGTGCCAGCAGCTTAACTCATTCATGGGCAGGGCAAGAGACCCAGTACTTC	CASSLTHSWAGQETQYF
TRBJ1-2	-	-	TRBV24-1	TGTGCCACCAGTGATACAGGGTTAAGGGATGGCTACACCTTC	CATSDTGLRDGYTF
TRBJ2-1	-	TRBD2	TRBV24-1	TGTGCCACCAGTGATTTTAGGTTGGGGGGAGGGAGGAATGAGCAGTTCTTC	CATSDFRLGGGRNEQFF
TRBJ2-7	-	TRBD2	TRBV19	TGTGCCAGTAGGCGCGGGGGTGGCAACGAGCAGTACTTC	CASRRGGGNEQYF